The 9 T cell receptor beta chains reported below all come from one sample, sequenced in a study of naive and memory T cell subsets. An equimolar mix of two oligonucleotides served as the beta constant-region primer for TRBC1 and TRBC2. The ligated cDNA underwent four PCR rounds using SP2 and nested alpha and beta constant-region primers. A single record per CDR3 protein comes from TCRdb applying MiXCR to the UMI-ligation and nested PCR reads. The data contain approximately 140,000 distinct CDR3 sequences, about 20% of them seen just once; the ten biggest clones take up about 0.63%. For these receptors, no antigen is known. Regarding the study as a whole: Possibly reflecting memory cells re-expressing CD45RA, a few larger clonotypes occurred in naive repertoires, especially CD8.

The specimen sequenced was naive CD8+ T cells from blood. All receptors come from a human donor in good health.

In this sample, this clonotype turned up a few times. This chain uses TRBV20-1 with TRBJ2-7; a weak D match, TRBD2 (6 bases). CDR1 is DFQATT and CDR2 is SNEGSKA in the germline V gene (reference sequence). Trimming took off 2 bases at V and 0 bases at J, with 14 bases between the two ends. The CDR3 is 15 residues long. The CDR3 sequence is CSARLRRGFSYEQYF. In nucleotides, the CDR3 is TGCAGTGCTAGACTAAGACGGGGGTTCTCCTACGAGCAGTACTTC.

Only a few counts were recorded for this clonotype. The chain couples TRBV5-5 to TRBJ1-3; D remains ambiguous. Trimming cost V 2 bases and J 2 bases, with 11 bases left between them. CDR1 and CDR2 from the germline V gene are SGHKS and YYEKEE (reference sequence). This CDR3 has 15 residues. Written as DNA, the CDR3 is TGTGCCAGCAGCTTAGAGGATGGGACTGGAAACACCATATATTTT. Amino acids: CASSLEDGTGNTIYF.

Many counts were recorded for this clonotype. The CDR3 DNA reads as TGTGCCAGCAGTTTACACAGGGAGAACACTGAAGCTTTCTTT. Translation gives CASSLHRENTEAFF. V is TRBV28 and J is TRBJ1-1; tentatively, D is TRBD1 (6 bases). V lost 2 bases to trimming and J lost 1 base, with 8 bases between them. This CDR3 is built from 14 residues. The V gene's germline CDR1 is MDHEN and CDR2 SYDVKM. The whole variable domain, filled in from reference TRBV28 and TRBJ1-1, reads DVKVTQSSRYLVKRTGEKVFLECVQDMDHENMFWYRQDPGLGLRLIYFSYDVKMKEKGDIPEGYSVSREKKERFSLILESASTNQTSMYLCASSLHRENTEAFFGQGTRLTVV.

In its sample, this clonotype was seen a few times. The V gene is TRBV6-5, the J gene TRBJ2-1; 14 bases line up with TRBD2. CDR3 length equals 17 residues. Germline V gives CDR1 MNHEY, CDR2 SVGAGI. After removal of 0 bases from V and 6 bases from J, the junction contained 4 bases not matched to a gene. CDR3 DNA: TGTGCCAGCAGTTACTCCTCGACTAGCGGGAGGGCCAATGAGCAGTTCTTC. Its protein is CASSYSSTSGRANEQFF.

In this sample, this clonotype turned up a few times. V usage is TRBV5-1 and J usage is TRBJ2-1, with D perhaps TRBD2 (6 bases). V was shortened by 2 bases and J by 5 bases, with 26 bases between the two germline ends. Germline values: CDR1 SGHRS, CDR2 YFSETQ. This CDR3 has 19 amino acids. The CDR3 spells CASSFTSPSGLSTDNEQFF. For the CDR3, the DNA is TGCGCCAGCAGCTTTACATCCCCCAGCGGGCTAAGTACCGACAATGAGCAGTTCTTC. Variable domain in full (rest from reference TRBV5-1 and TRBJ2-1): KAGVTQTPRYLIKTRGQQVTLSCSPISGHRSVSWYQQTPGQGLQFLFEYFSETQRNKGNFPGRFSGRQFSNSRSEMNVSTLELGDSALYLCASSFTSPSGLSTDNEQFFGPGTRLTVL.

This clonotype was detected ten times or more. The rearrangement links TRBV6-2 or TRBV6-3 to TRBJ1-5, with D unresolved. Germline-derived CDR1 and CDR2 are MNHEY and SVGEGT. The CDR3 spans 15 residues. Between the trimmed V and J ends, which lost 0 bases and 5 bases, there was a span of 11 bases. Written as DNA, the CDR3 is TGTGCCAGCAGTTACTCGATCTCCTGGGATCAGCCCCAGCATTTT. It is translated as CASSYSISWDQPQHF.

This clonotype has more than one count but fewer than ten. V and J are TRBV7-9 and TRBJ1-1, with D possibly matching TRBD1 (6 bases). Germline values: CDR1 SEHNR, CDR2 FQNEAQ (reference sequence). Trimming cost V 6 bases and J 1 base, with 9 bases left between them. The CDR3 is 13 residues long. The CDR3 DNA sequence: TGTGCCAGCAGGTCGGGACAGAACACTGAAGCTTTCTTT. Residues: CASRSGQNTEAFF.

The chain joins TRBV10-3 to TRBJ2-7; possible D gene TRBD1, 5 bases. Germline V gene lookup returns CDR1 ENHRY and CDR2 SYGVKD. CDR3 size: 14 residues. V gave up 2 bases and J gave up 3 bases, with 11 bases separating them. The DNA of the CDR3 is TGTGCCATCAGTGAGCGTGACAGAAACTACGAGCAGTACTTC. It codes for CAISERDRNYEQYF.

This clonotype was detected only once. The chain links TRBV6-5 to TRBJ2-5; D is uncertain. The germline gives CDR1 MNHEY, CDR2 SVGAGI. This CDR3 contains 13 residues. With 2 bases removed from V and 5 bases from J, the gap between germline ends came to 9 bases. This CDR3 is CASSYRPVETQYF. CDR3 bases: TGTGCCAGCAGTTACCGGCCTGTCGAGACCCAGTACTTC.